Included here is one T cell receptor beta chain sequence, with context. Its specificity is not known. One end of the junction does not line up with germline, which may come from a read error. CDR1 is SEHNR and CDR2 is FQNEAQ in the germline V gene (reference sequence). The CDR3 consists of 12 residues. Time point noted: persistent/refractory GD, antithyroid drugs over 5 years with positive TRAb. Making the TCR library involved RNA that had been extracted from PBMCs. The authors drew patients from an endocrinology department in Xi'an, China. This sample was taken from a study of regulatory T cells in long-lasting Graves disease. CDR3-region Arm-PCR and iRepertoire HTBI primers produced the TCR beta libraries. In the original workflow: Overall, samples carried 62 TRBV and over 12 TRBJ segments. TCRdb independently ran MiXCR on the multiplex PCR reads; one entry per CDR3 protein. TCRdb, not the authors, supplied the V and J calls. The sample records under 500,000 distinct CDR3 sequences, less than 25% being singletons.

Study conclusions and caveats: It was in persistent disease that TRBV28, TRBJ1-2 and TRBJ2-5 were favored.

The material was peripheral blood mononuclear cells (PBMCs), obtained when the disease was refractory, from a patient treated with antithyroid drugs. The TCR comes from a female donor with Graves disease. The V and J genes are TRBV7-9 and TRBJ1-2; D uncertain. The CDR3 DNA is TGTGCCAGCAGCCCCGATGGGTACGGCTGCACCTTC. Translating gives CASSPDGYGCTF.